Below, 22 T cell receptor beta chains from the same sample are listed, as sequenced in a study of T cell responses to AZD1222 COVID-19 vaccine. Libraries were prepared by immunoSEQ multiplex PCR; TCRdb keeps only in-frame clonotypes and omits some of them. The sample lists tens of thousands of clones, roughly 80% occurring once. This sample comprised peripheral blood, obtained on day 0 of AZD1222 vaccination. The receptors come from an adult in good health.

J is TRBJ1-3 and V is TRBV2; D call uncertain. The CDR3 has 14 residues. Trimming cost V 7 bases and J 2 bases, with 12 bases left between them. Germline V gene sequence: CDR1 SNHLY, CDR2 FYNNEI. The CDR3 loop is CASKARITGNTIYF. DNA of the CDR3: TGTGCCAGCAAAGCACGAATAACTGGAAACACCATATATTTT.

The chain joins TRBV6-1 to TRBJ1-4; D ambiguous. The CDR3 sequence is 14 residues long. Germline-derived CDR1 and CDR2 are MNHNS and SASEGT. The V gene lost 1 base and the J gene lost 14 bases, with 17 bases spanning the gap. This CDR3 is CASSEGGTPLGLFF. In nucleotides, the CDR3 is TGTGCCAGCAGTGAAGGAGGCACACCACTTGGTCTGTTTTTT.

V is TRBV6-5 and J is TRBJ2-7, with 7 bases fitting TRBD2. This CDR3 has 15 residues. Germline loops: CDR1 MNHEY, CDR2 SVGAGI. V was clipped by 6 bases and J by 2 bases; unmatched bases: 10. CDR3 protein: CASRKSRDYPYEQYF. The CDR3 DNA is TGTGCCAGCAGGAAATCTAGGGACTACCCCTACGAGCAGTACTTC.

The chain combines TRBV5-8 with TRBJ1-1; no clear D. V gave up 2 bases and J gave up 0 bases, with 11 bases separating them. CDR3 length: 15 residues. CDR1 is SGHTS, CDR2 YDEGEE, per germline. The CDR3 spells CASSFVGDLNTEAFF. CDR3 nucleotides: TGTGCCAGCAGCTTCGTTGGGGATCTGAACACTGAAGCTTTCTTT.

The chain uses TRBV27 and TRBJ1-1; D gene uncertain. Germline V gives CDR1 MNHEY, CDR2 SMNVEV (reference sequence). The CDR3 is 14 residues long. V lost 4 bases and J 3 bases, leaving 12 bases between the germline ends. CDR3 in amino acids: CASSSPGSYTEAFF. The CDR3, as DNA: TGTGCCAGCAGTTCCCCGGGAAGCTACACTGAAGCTTTCTTT.

The V call is TRBV9, the J call TRBJ1-1; 7 positions agree with TRBD1. Germline CDR1 is SGDLS and CDR2 is YYNGEE. The J segment lost 2 bases and the V segment lost 3 bases, leaving 13 bases of the junction unmatched. The CDR3 is 17 residues long. CDR3 loop: CASSGRTGGRVNTEAFF. DNA of the CDR3: TGTGCCAGCAGCGGAAGGACAGGCGGACGGGTAAACACTGAAGCTTTCTTT. Complete variable domain (other parts from reference TRBV9 and TRBJ1-1): DSGVTQTPKHLITATGQRVTLRCSPRSGDLSVYWYQQSLDQGLQFLIQYYNGEERAKGNILERFSAQQFPDLHSELNLSSLELGDSALYFCASSGRTGGRVNTEAFFGQGTRLTVV.

The chain employs TRBV7-2 and TRBJ1-6; possibly TRBD1 for D (5 bases). The CDR3 totals 17 residues. Trimming left V 5 bases short and J 5 bases short, with 19 bases between. The V gene's germline CDR1 is SGHTA and CDR2 FQGNSA. CDR3 bases: TGTGCCAGCAGCGCCCCCCGGACACTTTCCGATAATTCACCCCTCCACTTT. Its protein product is CASSAPRTLSDNSPLHF.

The chain recombines TRBV5-4 with TRBJ1-2, with D possibly being TRBD1 (6 bases). The CDR3 consists of 12 residues. V dropped 3 bases and J dropped 8 bases, with 11 bases sitting between them. Germline CDR1 is SGHNT and CDR2 is YYREEE (reference sequence). Written as DNA, the CDR3 is TGTGCCAGCAGCTCGGGGGCGAAGGGCTACACCTTC. Translation: CASSSGAKGYTF. Filled out from reference TRBV5-4 and TRBJ1-2, the complete variable domain reads ETGVTQSPTHLIKTRGQQVTLRCSSQSGHNTVSWYQQALGQGPQFIFQYYREEENGRGNFPPRFSGLQFPNYSSELNVNALELDDSALYLCASSSGAKGYTFGSGTRLTVV.

The V gene is TRBV7-2, the J gene TRBJ1-5; D may be TRBD1 (5 bases). CDR3 length equals 14 residues. CDR1 is SGHTA, CDR2 FQGNSA, per germline. With 1 base removed from V and 6 bases from J, the gap between germline ends came to 10 bases. Here the CDR3 reads CASSLGGDGQPQHF. Written as DNA, the CDR3 is TGTGCCAGCAGCTTAGGAGGGGACGGTCAGCCCCAGCATTTT.

The V and J genes are TRBV9 and TRBJ2-1, with TRBD2 identical over 9 bases. The germline V gene encodes CDR1 SGDLS and CDR2 YYNGEE. The CDR3 has 15 residues. V shed 1 base and J 8 bases; nucleotides not matched to a gene: 7. The CDR3 protein is CASSVSAGGPHEQFF. Here the CDR3 DNA reads TGTGCCAGCAGCGTATCTGCGGGAGGGCCTCATGAGCAGTTCTTC.

This sequence joins TRBV5-8 and TRBJ2-7, with 13 bases fitting TRBD2. The V segment lost 0 bases and the J segment 4 bases; nucleotides outside the gene matches: 1. The V gene's germline CDR1 is SGHTS and CDR2 YDEGEE. The CDR3 has 15 amino acids. CDR3 residues: CASSLGTSGGYEQYF. CDR3 coding DNA: TGTGCCAGCAGCTTGGGGACTAGCGGGGGATACGAGCAGTACTTC.

The chain joins TRBV11-2 to TRBJ2-7, with D perhaps matching TRBD1 (6 bases). The germline V gene encodes CDR1 SGHAT and CDR2 FQNNGV. V lost 5 bases and J lost 5, with 22 bases in between. The CDR3 runs to 16 residues. The DNA of the CDR3 is TGTGCCAGCAGCCCTGACTCATACCGGGACATCCACGAGCAGTACTTC. Its translation: CASSPDSYRDIHEQYF.

Only one count was recorded for this clone. V and J are TRBV5-6 and TRBJ1-4, with 8 nucleotides matching TRBD1. The CDR3 runs to 15 residues. Trimming removed 4 bases from V and 4 bases from J; junction bases left unmatched: 6. Looked up from germline, CDR1 is SGHDT and CDR2 is YYEEEE. CDR3 in amino acids: CASSHEQGDNEKLFF. The CDR3 DNA reads as TGTGCCAGCAGCCACGAACAGGGGGATAATGAAAAACTGTTTTTT.

The V call is TRBV28, the J call TRBJ2-6; TRBD2 aligns across 7 bases. The CDR3 runs to 18 residues. Per germline, CDR1 MDHEN and CDR2 SYDVKM. The junction had 14 bases not matched to a gene; V was cut back by 8 bases and J by 1 base. Here the CDR3 DNA reads TGTGCCAGCCAAACGCTGGGGGGGAGGGCGTCTGGGGCCAACGTCCTGACTTTC. Amino acid sequence: CASQTLGGRASGANVLTF.

The chain has TRBV5-6 and TRBJ2-1, with 9 bases that match TRBD2. This CDR3 is 13 amino acids long. V lost 4 bases to trimming and J lost 10 bases; unmatched junction nucleotides: 6. CDR1 SGHDT and CDR2 YYEEEE come from the germline V gene. The CDR3 region has the DNA TGTGCCAGCAGCCCTACTGGACTAGCGGAGCAGTTCTTC. Translated, it gives CASSPTGLAEQFF.

The chain links TRBV6-2 or TRBV6-3 to TRBJ1-2, with 7 bases identical to TRBD1. Germline-derived CDR1 and CDR2 are MNHEY and SVGEGT. V lost 7 bases, J lost 2 bases, and 10 bases stayed unmatched. The CDR3 contains 15 residues. In DNA form, the CDR3 reads TGTGCCAGCACCCCAGGGGGACACCAAAACTATGGCTACACCTTC. Translated, it gives CASTPGGHQNYGYTF.

This clone was found once. The V call is TRBV6-5, the J call TRBJ1-3; D not certain. The germline CDR1 and CDR2 sequences are MNHEY and SVGAGI. CDR3 length equals 15 residues. Trimming removed 4 bases at V and 0 bases at J, with 10 bases between. The CDR3 is CASSSHFDSGNTIYF. The CDR3 nucleotides are TGTGCCAGCAGTTCCCACTTCGACTCTGGAAACACCATATATTTT.

V is TRBV5-1 and J is TRBJ1-5; no definite D call. The germline V gene encodes CDR1 SGHRS and CDR2 YFSETQ. V lost 0 bases, J lost 7 bases, and 8 bases lay in between. The CDR3 contains 13 residues. Here the CDR3 reads CASSLVGEQPQHF. CDR3 DNA sequence: TGCGCCAGCAGCTTGGTCGGGGAACAGCCCCAGCATTTT.

This clone was observed once. The rearrangement links TRBV5-4 to TRBJ2-1, with 7 bases fitting TRBD1. Losses at the gene ends were 6 bases for V and 9 bases for J; bases not matched to a gene: 15. This CDR3 is built from 15 residues. Germline CDR1 SGHNT, CDR2 YYREEE (reference sequence). The CDR3 region is CASIRQGFSGGEQFF. CDR3 nucleotides: TGTGCCAGCATAAGACAGGGTTTCTCGGGTGGTGAGCAGTTCTTC. Together with reference TRBV5-4 and TRBJ2-1, the CDR3 gives the full variable domain: ETGVTQSPTHLIKTRGQQVTLRCSSQSGHNTVSWYQQALGQGPQFIFQYYREEENGRGNFPPRFSGLQFPNYSSELNVNALELDDSALYLCASIRQGFSGGEQFFGPGTRLTVL.

The genes are TRBV28 and TRBJ1-5; D gene unclear. This CDR3 has 13 residues. CDR1 MDHEN and CDR2 SYDVKM come from the germline V gene. V was cut by 7 bases and J by 4 bases, with 11 bases left in between. CDR3 in amino acids: CASKKGGNQPQHF. In DNA form, the CDR3 reads TGTGCCAGCAAGAAAGGAGGGAATCAGCCCCAGCATTTT.

The J gene is TRBJ2-1, the V gene TRBV3-1 (or the pseudogene TRBV3-2); D remains unclear. The CDR3 runs 16 residues. Trimming cost V 0 bases and J 4 bases, with 13 bases left between them. CDR1 and CDR2 from the germline V gene are LGHDT and YNNKEL (reference sequence). CDR3 DNA: TGTGCCAGCAGCCAAGAGACTGCCCCCGCATACAATGAGCAGTTCTTC. Translated: CASSQETAPAYNEQFF.

The gene calls are TRBV2 and TRBJ1-4; D may be TRBD1 (5 bases). Trimming shortened V by 6 bases and J by 6 bases, and 8 bases separated the two germline ends. Germline CDR1 is SNHLY and CDR2 is FYNNEI. The CDR3 loop spans 12 amino acids. The CDR3 nucleotides are TGTGCCAGCAGCAGGGTCGATGAAAAACTGTTTTTT. It translates to CASSRVDEKLFF.